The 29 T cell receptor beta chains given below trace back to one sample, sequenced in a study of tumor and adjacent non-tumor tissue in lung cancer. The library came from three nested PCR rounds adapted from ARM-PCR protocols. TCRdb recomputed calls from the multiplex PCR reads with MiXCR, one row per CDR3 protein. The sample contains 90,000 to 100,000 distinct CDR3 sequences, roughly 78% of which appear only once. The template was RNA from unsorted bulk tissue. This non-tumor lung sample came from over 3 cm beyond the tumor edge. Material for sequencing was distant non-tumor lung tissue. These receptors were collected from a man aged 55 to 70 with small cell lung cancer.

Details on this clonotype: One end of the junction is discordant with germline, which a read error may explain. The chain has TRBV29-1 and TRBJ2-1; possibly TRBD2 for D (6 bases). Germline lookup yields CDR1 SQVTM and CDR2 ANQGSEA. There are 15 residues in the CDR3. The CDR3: CSVELAANPYNEQIF. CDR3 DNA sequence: TGCAGCGTTGAATTAGCGGCCAATCCCTACAATGAGCAAATCTTC.

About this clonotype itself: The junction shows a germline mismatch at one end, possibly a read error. The CDR3 spells CSVGSDGTNEKPFF. CDR3 sequence (DNA): TGCAGCGTTGGATCGGATGGAACTAATGAAAAACCGTTTTTT. V and J are TRBV29-1 and TRBJ1-4; no clear D gene. There are 14 residues in the CDR3. Germline-derived CDR1 and CDR2 are SQVTM and ANQGSEA.

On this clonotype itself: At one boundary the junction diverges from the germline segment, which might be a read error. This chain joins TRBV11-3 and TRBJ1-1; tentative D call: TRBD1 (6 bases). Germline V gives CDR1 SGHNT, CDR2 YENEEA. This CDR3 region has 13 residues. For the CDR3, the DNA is TGTGTCAGCAATAAGGAGGGGGACACTGAAGCTTTCTTT. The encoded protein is CVSNKEGDTEAFF. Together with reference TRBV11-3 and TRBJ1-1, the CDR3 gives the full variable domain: EAGVVQSPRYKIIEKKQPVAFWCNPISGHNTLYWYLQNLGQGPELLIRYENEEAVDDSQLPKDRFSAERLKGVDSTLKIQPAELGDSAVYLCVSNKEGDTEAFFGQGTRLTVV.

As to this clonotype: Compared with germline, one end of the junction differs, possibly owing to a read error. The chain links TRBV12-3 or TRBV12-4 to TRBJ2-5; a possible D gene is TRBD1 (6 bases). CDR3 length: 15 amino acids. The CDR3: CARSPYSRGQETQYF. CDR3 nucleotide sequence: TGTGCCAGGAGTCCCTATAGCAGGGGACAAGAGACCCAATACTTC.

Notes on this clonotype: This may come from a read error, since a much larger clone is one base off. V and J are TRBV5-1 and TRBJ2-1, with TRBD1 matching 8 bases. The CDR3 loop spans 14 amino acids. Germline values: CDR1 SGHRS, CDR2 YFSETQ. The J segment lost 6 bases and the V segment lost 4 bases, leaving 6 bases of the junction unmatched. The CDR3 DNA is TGCGCCAGCAGCCCCGGGACAGGAACCAATGAGCAGTTCTTC. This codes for CASSPGTGTNEQFF.

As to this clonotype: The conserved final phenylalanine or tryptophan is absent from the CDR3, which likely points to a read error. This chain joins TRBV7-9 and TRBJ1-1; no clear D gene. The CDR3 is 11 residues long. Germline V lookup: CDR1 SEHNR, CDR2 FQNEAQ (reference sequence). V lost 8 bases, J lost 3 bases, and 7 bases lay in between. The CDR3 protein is CASRDDTEAFY. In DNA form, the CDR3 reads TGTGCCAGCCGGGATGACACTGAAGCTTTCTAT.

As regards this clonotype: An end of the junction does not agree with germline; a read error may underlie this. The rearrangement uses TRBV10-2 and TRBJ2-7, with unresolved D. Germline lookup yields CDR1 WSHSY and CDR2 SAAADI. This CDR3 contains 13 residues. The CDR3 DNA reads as TGCGCCAGCAGTGGTAGTAGGGCCGCCGAGCTGTACTTC. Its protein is CASSGSRAAELYF.

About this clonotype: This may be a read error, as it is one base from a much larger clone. The CDR3 loop reads CASSQMTGVASGEQSF. The CDR3 DNA is TGCGCCAGCAGCCAAATGACGGGAGTGGCGTCGGGGGAGCAGTCCTTC. The chain uses TRBV4-1 and TRBJ2-1; D perhaps matches TRBD2 (6 bases). Per germline, CDR1 MGHRA and CDR2 YSYEKL. The CDR3 spans 16 residues.

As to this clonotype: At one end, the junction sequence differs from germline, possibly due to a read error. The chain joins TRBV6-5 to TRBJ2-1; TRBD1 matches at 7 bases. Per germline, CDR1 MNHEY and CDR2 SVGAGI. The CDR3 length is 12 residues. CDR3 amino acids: CASNYQGDEQLF. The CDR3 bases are TGTGCCAGCAATTACCAGGGGGATGAGCAGTTATTC.

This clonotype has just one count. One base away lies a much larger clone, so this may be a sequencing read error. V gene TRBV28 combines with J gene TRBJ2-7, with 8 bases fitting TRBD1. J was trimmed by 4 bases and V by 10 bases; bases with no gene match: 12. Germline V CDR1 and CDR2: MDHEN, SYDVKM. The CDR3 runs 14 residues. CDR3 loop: CAIRPQGALYEQYF. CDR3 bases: TGTGCCATCAGACCTCAGGGGGCGCTGTACGAGCAGTACTTC.

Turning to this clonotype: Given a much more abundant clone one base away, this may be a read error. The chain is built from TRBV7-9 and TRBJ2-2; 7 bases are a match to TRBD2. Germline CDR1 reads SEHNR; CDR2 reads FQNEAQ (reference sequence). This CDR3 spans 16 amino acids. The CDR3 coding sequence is TGTGCCAGCAGCTTAGGATACAGCGGGAACTCCGGGGAGCTGGTTTTT. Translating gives CASSLGYSGNSGELVF.

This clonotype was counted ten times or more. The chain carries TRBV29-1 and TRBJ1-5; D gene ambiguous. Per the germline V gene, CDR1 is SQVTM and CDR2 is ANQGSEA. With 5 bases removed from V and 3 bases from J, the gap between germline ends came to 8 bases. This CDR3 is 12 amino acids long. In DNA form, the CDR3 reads TGCAGCGTTCGGATTCCCAATCAGCCCCAGCATTTT. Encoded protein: CSVRIPNQPQHF.

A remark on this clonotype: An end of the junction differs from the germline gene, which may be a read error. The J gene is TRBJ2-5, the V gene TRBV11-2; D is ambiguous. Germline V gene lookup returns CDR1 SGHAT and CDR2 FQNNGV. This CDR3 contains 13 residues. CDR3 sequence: CVSSLGENGTQYF. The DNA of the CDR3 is TGTGTCAGCAGCTTAGGAGAGAACGGGACCCAGTACTTC.

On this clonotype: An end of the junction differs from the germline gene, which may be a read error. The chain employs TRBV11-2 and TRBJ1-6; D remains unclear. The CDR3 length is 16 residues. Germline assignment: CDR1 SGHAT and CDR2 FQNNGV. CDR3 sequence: CVSSLAPAGTGSPLHF. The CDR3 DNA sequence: TGTGTCAGCAGCTTAGCCCCTGCGGGCACGGGGTCACCCCTCCACTTC.

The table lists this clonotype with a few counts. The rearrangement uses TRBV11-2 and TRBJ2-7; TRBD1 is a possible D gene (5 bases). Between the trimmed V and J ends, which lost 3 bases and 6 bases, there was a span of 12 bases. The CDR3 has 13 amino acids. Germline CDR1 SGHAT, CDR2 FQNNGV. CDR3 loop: CASSLETGAEQYF. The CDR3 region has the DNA TGTGCCAGCAGCTTGGAAACAGGAGCCGAGCAGTACTTC.

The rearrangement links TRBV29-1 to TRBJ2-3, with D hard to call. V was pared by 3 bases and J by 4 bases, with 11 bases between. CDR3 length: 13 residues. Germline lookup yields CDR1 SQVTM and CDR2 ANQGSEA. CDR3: CSVDAAIADTQYF. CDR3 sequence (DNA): TGCAGCGTTGATGCCGCGATCGCAGATACGCAGTATTTT.

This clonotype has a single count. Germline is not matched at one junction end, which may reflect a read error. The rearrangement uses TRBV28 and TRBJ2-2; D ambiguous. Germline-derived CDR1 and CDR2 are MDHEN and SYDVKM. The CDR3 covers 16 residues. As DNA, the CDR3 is TGTGTCAGCAGTGGATGGACGGATACGATCACCGGGGAGCTGTTTTTT. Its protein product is CVSSGWTDTITGELFF.

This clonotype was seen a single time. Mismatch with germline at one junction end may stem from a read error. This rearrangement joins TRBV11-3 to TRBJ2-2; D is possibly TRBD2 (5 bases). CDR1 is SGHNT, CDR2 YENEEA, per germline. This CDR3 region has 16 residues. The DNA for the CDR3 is TGTGCCAGCAACTTAACAGCGGTAGTGGTCACCGGGGAGCTGTTTTTT. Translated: CASNLTAVVVTGELFF. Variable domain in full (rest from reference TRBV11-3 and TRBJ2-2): EAGVVQSPRYKIIEKKQPVAFWCNPISGHNTLYWYLQNLGQGPELLIRYENEEAVDDSQLPKDRFSAERLKGVDSTLKIQPAELGDSAVYLCASNLTAVVVTGELFFGEGSRLTVL.

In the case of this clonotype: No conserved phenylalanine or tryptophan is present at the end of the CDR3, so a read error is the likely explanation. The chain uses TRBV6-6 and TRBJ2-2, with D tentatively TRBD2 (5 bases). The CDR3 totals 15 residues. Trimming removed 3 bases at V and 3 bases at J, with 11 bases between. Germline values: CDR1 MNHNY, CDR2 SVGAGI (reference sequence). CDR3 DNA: TGTGCCAGCAGTTATAGCGAGAGGGACACCGGGGAGCTGTTTTCT. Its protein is CASSYSERDTGELFS.

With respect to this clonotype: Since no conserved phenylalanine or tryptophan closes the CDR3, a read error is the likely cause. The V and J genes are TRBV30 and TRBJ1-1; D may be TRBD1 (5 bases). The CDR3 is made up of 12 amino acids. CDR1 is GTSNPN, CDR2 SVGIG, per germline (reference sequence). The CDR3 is CACSARGSEAFL. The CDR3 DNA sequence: TGTGCCTGTAGTGCCCGGGGGTCTGAAGCTTTCTTA.

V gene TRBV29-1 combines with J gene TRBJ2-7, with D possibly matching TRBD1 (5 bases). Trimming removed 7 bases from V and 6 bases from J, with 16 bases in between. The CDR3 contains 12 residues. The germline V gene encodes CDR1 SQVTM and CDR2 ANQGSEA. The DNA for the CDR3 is TGCAGCGCCCTGGACACCTTCTGCGAGCAGTACTTC. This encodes CSALDTFCEQYF.

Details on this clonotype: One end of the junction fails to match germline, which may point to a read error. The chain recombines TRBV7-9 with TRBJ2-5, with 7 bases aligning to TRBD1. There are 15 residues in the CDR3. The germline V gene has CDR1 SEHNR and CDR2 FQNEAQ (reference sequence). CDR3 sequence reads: CASSRTGTVQETHYF. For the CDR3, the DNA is TGTGCCAGCAGCCGCACTGGGACAGTCCAAGAGACCCACTACTTC. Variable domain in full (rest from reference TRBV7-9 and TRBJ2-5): DTGVSQNPRHKITKRGQNVTFRCDPISEHNRLYWYRQTLGQGPEFLTYFQNEAQLEKSRLLSDRFSAERPKGSFSTLEIQRTEQGDSAMYLCASSRTGTVQETHYFGPGTRLLVL.

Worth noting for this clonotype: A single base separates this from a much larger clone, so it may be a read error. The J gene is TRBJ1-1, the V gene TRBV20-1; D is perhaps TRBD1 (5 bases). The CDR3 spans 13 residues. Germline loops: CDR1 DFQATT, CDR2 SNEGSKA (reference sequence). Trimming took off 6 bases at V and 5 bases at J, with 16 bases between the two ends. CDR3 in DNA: TGCAGTGCCATACAGGAGGCTATTACTGAAGCTTTCTTT. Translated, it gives CSAIQEAITEAFF.

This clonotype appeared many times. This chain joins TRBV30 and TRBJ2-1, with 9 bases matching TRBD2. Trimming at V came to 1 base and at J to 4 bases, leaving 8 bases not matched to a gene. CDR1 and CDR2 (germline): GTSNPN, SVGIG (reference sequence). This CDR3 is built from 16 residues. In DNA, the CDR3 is TGTGCCTGGAGTGGTCAGGGGACTAGCTTTTACAATGAGCAGTTCTTC. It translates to CAWSGQGTSFYNEQFF.

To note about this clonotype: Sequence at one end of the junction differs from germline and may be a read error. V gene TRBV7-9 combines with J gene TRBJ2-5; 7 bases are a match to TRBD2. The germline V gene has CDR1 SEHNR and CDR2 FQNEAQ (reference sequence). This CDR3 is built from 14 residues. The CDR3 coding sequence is TGTGCCAGCAGCATTGTTGCGGGAGTAGAGACCCAGTACTTT. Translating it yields CASSIVAGVETQYF.

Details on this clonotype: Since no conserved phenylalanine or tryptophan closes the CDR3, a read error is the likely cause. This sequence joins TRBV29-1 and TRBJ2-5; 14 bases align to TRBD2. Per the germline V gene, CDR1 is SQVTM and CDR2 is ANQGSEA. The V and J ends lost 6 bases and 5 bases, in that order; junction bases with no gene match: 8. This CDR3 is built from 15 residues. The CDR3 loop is CSVAGLAGVTETQYI. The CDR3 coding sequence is TGCAGCGTCGCGGGACTAGCGGGAGTAACGGAGACCCAGTACATC.

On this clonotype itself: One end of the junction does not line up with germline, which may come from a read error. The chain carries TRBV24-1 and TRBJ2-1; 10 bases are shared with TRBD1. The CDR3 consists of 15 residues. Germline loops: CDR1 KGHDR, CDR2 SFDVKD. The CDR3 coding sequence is TGTGCCACCAGTGATCCCGGGACAGGGGACAATGAGCAGTATTTC. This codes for CATSDPGTGDNEQYF.

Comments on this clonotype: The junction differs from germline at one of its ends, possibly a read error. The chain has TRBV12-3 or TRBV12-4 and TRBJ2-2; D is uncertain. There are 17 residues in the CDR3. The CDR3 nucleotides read TGTGCAAGCAGTTTAGTTTACAGCGCATCGAACACCGGGGAGCTGTTTTTT. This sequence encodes CASSLVYSASNTGELFF.

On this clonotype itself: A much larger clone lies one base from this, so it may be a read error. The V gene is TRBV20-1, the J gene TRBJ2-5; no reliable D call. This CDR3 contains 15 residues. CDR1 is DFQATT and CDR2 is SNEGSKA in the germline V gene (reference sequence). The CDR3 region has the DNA TGCAGTGATAGAGAAGGACGAACTTTTAAGGAGACCCAGTACTTC. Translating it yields CSDREGRTFKETQYF.